The 25 T cell receptor beta chains presented below share a single source sample, sequenced in a study of vaccination and CD4 T cells after COVID-19 (dated by TCRdb to about 2022). Read against the paper, the sample's treatment or condition label means: approximately nine-day PBMC culture with coronavirus spike peptide pools or control peptides (ViraFEST assay). These TCRs are of unknown antigen specificity. Library preparation used PCR. The sample was run on an Illumina iSeq 100. DNA from cultured CD4+ T cells was subjected to TCR sequencing with the Oncomine TCR Beta short-read assay at the Johns Hopkins FTIC core. TCRdb passed the public sequencing reads through fastp at Q25 and MiXCR, retaining productive beta sequences. For every CDR3 protein sequence, its rows merge into one entry that carries the most common genes and DNA. Here the sample has some 8,200 distinct CDR3 sequences; less than 80% occur a single time. Under 20% of the sample comes from the top ten.

Sample: CD4+ T cells from blood, cultured in vitro. These receptors originate from a human donor who had recovered from COVID-19.

This chain joins TRBV20-1 and TRBJ2-3, with 8 bases lining up with TRBD2. CDR1 is DFQATT and CDR2 is SNEGSKA in the germline V gene (reference sequence). With V trimmed by 8 bases and J by 6 bases, 7 bases remained unmatched. The length of the CDR3 is 12 residues. For the CDR3, the DNA is TGCAGTCCCCGGACTAGCAGTGATACGCAGTATTTT. Protein product: CSPRTSSDTQYF.

The chain combines TRBV6-2 or TRBV6-3 with TRBJ2-3; no reliable D call. The CDR3 is made up of 14 amino acids. The germline CDR1 and CDR2 sequences are MNHEY and SVGEGT. Trimming took off 2 bases at V and 2 bases at J, with 8 bases between the two ends. The CDR3 reads CASSYNSPTDTQYF. CDR3 nucleotides: TGTGCCAGCAGTTACAACTCCCCCACAGATACGCAGTATTTT.

CDR3 DNA sequence: TGCAGTGCTAGAGATCTCGTGACCGAGCAGTACTTC. It codes for CSARDLVTEQYF. This chain joins TRBV20-1 and TRBJ2-7; D call uncertain. V lost 0 bases and J lost 6, with 9 bases in between. Germline V gives CDR1 DFQATT, CDR2 SNEGSKA (reference sequence). CDR3 length equals 12 residues.

The CDR3 DNA sequence: TGTGCCAGCAGCTTACAGGAGGGTTCACCCCTCCACTTT. Its translation is CASSLQEGSPLHF. V is TRBV7-8 and J is TRBJ1-6, with D uncertain. Trimming pared 2 bases from V and 9 bases from J, leaving 8 bases between. Germline V gives CDR1 SGHVS, CDR2 FQNEAQ. This CDR3 is built from 13 residues.

CDR3 protein: CSAKRDRGSYEQYF. In nucleotides, the CDR3 is TGCAGTGCTAAACGCGACAGGGGCTCCTACGAGCAGTACTTC. This chain connects TRBV20-1 to TRBJ2-7; 8 bases align to TRBD1. The V segment lost 4 bases and the J segment 0 bases; nucleotides outside the gene matches: 5. CDR3 length equals 14 residues. Germline loops: CDR1 DFQATT, CDR2 SNEGSKA (reference sequence).

The chain combines TRBV20-1 with TRBJ2-1; TRBD2 matches 12 bases. The CDR3 contains 22 residues. Unmatched junction bases numbered 19, after V lost 0 bases and J lost 1 base. Germline V gene lookup returns CDR1 DFQATT and CDR2 SNEGSKA (reference sequence). The CDR3 protein is CSARDRRRGLAGGFGSYNEQFF. The DNA of the CDR3 is TGCAGTGCTAGAGATCGGCGACGTGGGCTAGCGGGGGGGTTCGGATCCTACAATGAGCAGTTCTTC.

By its share, this clonotype is medium-sized. DNA for the CDR3: TGTGCCAGTAGAAAGGGCGATTCACCCCTCCACTTT. Residues: CASRKGDSPLHF. V and J are TRBV19 and TRBJ1-6; D is unresolved. V was trimmed by 6 bases and J by 8 bases, leaving 8 bases between them. CDR3 size: 12 residues. Germline V gene data show CDR1 as LNHDA and CDR2 as SQIVND (reference sequence).

The chain links TRBV19 to TRBJ2-1, with D possibly being TRBD1 or TRBD2 (5 bases each). This CDR3 region has 14 residues. Trimming shortened V by 3 bases and J by 7 bases, and 13 bases separated the two germline ends. Germline V CDR1 and CDR2: LNHDA, SQIVND (reference sequence). This CDR3 is CASSIVTGRNEQFF. For the CDR3, the DNA is TGTGCCAGTAGTATCGTGACGGGGCGGAATGAGCAGTTCTTC.

The V call is TRBV10-1, the J call TRBJ1-5; no reliable D call. The CDR3 has 12 amino acids. V dropped 3 bases and J dropped 7 bases, with 7 bases sitting between them. From germline, CDR1 is WNHNN and CDR2 SYGVQD (reference sequence). CDR3: CASSESWQPQHF. The CDR3 region has the DNA TGCGCCAGCAGTGAATCGTGGCAGCCCCAGCATTTT.

The genes are TRBV19 and TRBJ1-5, with D possibly being TRBD1 (5 bases). Trimming took 2 bases from V and 6 from J, leaving 8 bases between them. The CDR3 is 13 residues long. CDR1 and CDR2 from the germline V gene are LNHDA and SQIVND (reference sequence). The DNA of the CDR3 is TGTGCCAGTAGTATATCAGGGTCTCAGCCCCAGCATTTT. Translating gives CASSISGSQPQHF.

This clonotype was seen only once. This chain connects TRBV28 to TRBJ1-2, with D perhaps matching TRBD1 (6 bases). V lost 6 bases and J lost 0, with 11 bases in between. This CDR3 is built from 14 residues. CDR1 MDHEN and CDR2 SYDVKM come from the germline V gene. CDR3 DNA sequence: TGTGCCAGCAGAGAGACAGGAGCTAACTATGGCTACACCTTC. Its translation: CASRETGANYGYTF.

The table lists this clonotype with a few counts. The V and J genes are TRBV3-1 and TRBJ1-5; D possibly corresponds to TRBD1 (5 bases). This CDR3 comprises 13 residues. Trimming removed 3 bases from V and 6 bases from J, with 9 bases in between. Germline values: CDR1 LGHDT, CDR2 YNNKEL (reference sequence). The CDR3 sequence is CASSQGEGQPQHF. DNA for the CDR3: TGTGCCAGCAGCCAGGGGGAAGGTCAGCCCCAGCATTTT.

The chain combines TRBV6-2 or TRBV6-3 with TRBJ1-2; D call uncertain. Looked up from germline, CDR1 is MNHEY and CDR2 is SVGEGT. The V end was cut by 7 bases, the J end by 0 bases, with 18 bases between. The CDR3 contains 16 residues. Here the CDR3 reads CASNLGGKLANYGYTF. CDR3 in DNA: TGTGCCAGCAATCTCGGAGGAAAGCTAGCTAACTATGGCTACACCTTC.

The chain couples TRBV12-3 or TRBV12-4 to TRBJ2-1; D gene unclear. This CDR3 contains 13 residues. Deletions cut 5 bases from V and 7 bases from J, with 12 bases between. The CDR3 loop is CASSTNRWNEQFF. The CDR3 region has the DNA TGTGCCAGCAGTACGAACCGGTGGAATGAGCAGTTCTTC.

V and J are TRBV20-1 and TRBJ2-7, with D unclear. The germline gives CDR1 DFQATT, CDR2 SNEGSKA (reference sequence). The V end was cut by 2 bases, the J end by 2 bases, with 4 bases between. The CDR3 is 11 residues long. CDR3 sequence reads: CSARSTYEQYF. The CDR3 DNA follows: TGCAGTGCTAGATCGACCTACGAGCAGTACTTC.

This clonotype was found a few times. This chain connects TRBV19 to TRBJ1-5; D might be TRBD1 (5 bases). CDR3 length equals 15 residues. Germline loops: CDR1 LNHDA, CDR2 SQIVND (reference sequence). V was pared by 6 bases and J by 7 bases, with 19 bases between. CDR3 in amino acids: CASRPPDGTGQPQHF. As DNA, the CDR3 is TGTGCCAGTAGGCCCCCCGATGGGACCGGACAGCCCCAGCATTTT.

CDR3 loop: CASSLLGGEHNEQFF. The CDR3 region has the DNA TGTGCCAGCAGTCTCCTTGGGGGGGAACACAATGAGCAGTTCTTC. The V gene is TRBV7-3, the J gene TRBJ2-1; 7 bases agree with TRBD2. Germline V gene lookup returns CDR1 SGHTA and CDR2 FQGTGA. The CDR3 runs to 15 residues. With 6 bases clipped from V and 5 bases from J, the junction kept 10 bases outside the gene matches. Full variable domain (remainder filled in from reference TRBV7-3 and TRBJ2-1): GAGVSQTPSNKVTEKGKYVELRCDPISGHTALYWYRQSLGQGPEFLIYFQGTGAADDSGLPNDRFFAVRPEGSVSTLKIQRTERGDSAVYLCASSLLGGEHNEQFFGPGTRLTVL.

The gene calls are TRBV7-8 and TRBJ2-5; D not certain. CDR3 size: 17 residues. Trimming cost V 1 base and J 4 bases, with 19 bases left between them. Per the germline V gene, CDR1 is SGHVS and CDR2 is FQNEAQ. CDR3 coding DNA: TGTGCCAGCAGCTTAGTCCTGGACGTTTTTTTTGGAGAGACCCAGTACTTC. As protein: CASSLVLDVFFGETQYF. The whole variable domain, remainder taken from reference TRBV7-8 and TRBJ2-5, is GAGVSQSPRYKVAKRGQDVALRCDPISGHVSLFWYQQALGQGPEFLTYFQNEAQLDKSGLPSDRFFAERPEGSVSTLKIQRTQQEDSAVYLCASSLVLDVFFGETQYFGPGTRLLVL.

This rearrangement joins TRBV21-1 to TRBJ2-7; the table names TRBD1, a call not compared with the DNA. TRBV21-1 counts as a pseudogene. The CDR3 length is 18 residues. This CDR3 is CASSKGQWGSEVRAEQYF. The CDR3, as DNA: TGTGCCAGCAGCAAAGGCCAGTGGGGTAGCGAGGTCCGGGCCGAGCAGTACTTC.

This clonotype showed up just a few times. The V call is TRBV28, the J call TRBJ1-5; perhaps TRBD1 as D (5 bases). CDR1 and CDR2 (germline): MDHEN, SYDVKM. The V end was cut by 2 bases, the J end by 4 bases, with 15 bases between. The length of the CDR3 is 16 residues. CDR3 sequence (DNA): TGTGCCAGCAGTTTACTCTCAGGGCCTCGGAATCAGCCCCAGCATTTT. Its translation: CASSLLSGPRNQPQHF.

The V and J genes are TRBV11-2 and TRBJ2-7; D gene unclear. V lost 1 base to trimming and J lost 2 bases, with 15 bases between them. Germline assignment: CDR1 SGHAT and CDR2 FQNNGV. CDR3 length equals 16 residues. The CDR3, as DNA: TGTGCCAGCAGCTTAGGTCGGGCAGCATCCCCCTACGAGCAGTACTTC. As protein: CASSLGRAASPYEQYF.

This clonotype was recorded a few times. The V call is TRBV19, the J call TRBJ2-7; D tentatively fits TRBD1 or TRBD2 (7 bases each). Germline V gene data show CDR1 as LNHDA and CDR2 as SQIVND (reference sequence). Between the trimmed V and J ends, which lost 6 bases and 3 bases, there was a span of 15 bases. This CDR3 has 14 residues. The CDR3 spells CASRTSTGVYEQYF. The DNA for the CDR3 is TGTGCCAGTAGGACTAGCACAGGGGTCTACGAGCAGTACTTC.

The V gene is TRBV2, the J gene TRBJ2-7; the match to TRBD2 covers 12 bases. The CDR3 totals 14 residues. Germline CDR1 and CDR2: SNHLY and FYNNEI. With 10 bases clipped from V and 3 bases from J, the junction kept 7 bases outside the gene matches. The CDR3 loop is CATVRTSGDYEQYF. CDR3 sequence (DNA): TGTGCCACCGTACGGACTAGCGGGGACTACGAGCAGTACTTC.

The chain is built from TRBV4-2 and TRBJ2-3; 8 bases agree with TRBD2. CDR1 is LGHNA and CDR2 is YNFKEQ in the germline V gene. Trimming at V came to 0 bases and at J to 4 bases, leaving 6 bases not matched to a gene. The CDR3 spans 16 residues. The CDR3, as DNA: TGTGCCAGCAGCCAAGAGAGCGGGAGTGGTGCAGATACGCAGTATTTT. Its translation: CASSQESGSGADTQYF.

The CDR3 sequence is CASSTTGTHGYTF. For the CDR3, the DNA is TGTGCCAGCAGTACCACCGGGACGCATGGCTACACCTTC. The chain combines TRBV6-1 with TRBJ1-2, with D perhaps TRBD1 (5 bases). Germline V gene sequence: CDR1 MNHNS, CDR2 SASEGT. V was cut by 5 bases and J by 6 bases, with 13 bases left in between. The CDR3 loop spans 13 amino acids.